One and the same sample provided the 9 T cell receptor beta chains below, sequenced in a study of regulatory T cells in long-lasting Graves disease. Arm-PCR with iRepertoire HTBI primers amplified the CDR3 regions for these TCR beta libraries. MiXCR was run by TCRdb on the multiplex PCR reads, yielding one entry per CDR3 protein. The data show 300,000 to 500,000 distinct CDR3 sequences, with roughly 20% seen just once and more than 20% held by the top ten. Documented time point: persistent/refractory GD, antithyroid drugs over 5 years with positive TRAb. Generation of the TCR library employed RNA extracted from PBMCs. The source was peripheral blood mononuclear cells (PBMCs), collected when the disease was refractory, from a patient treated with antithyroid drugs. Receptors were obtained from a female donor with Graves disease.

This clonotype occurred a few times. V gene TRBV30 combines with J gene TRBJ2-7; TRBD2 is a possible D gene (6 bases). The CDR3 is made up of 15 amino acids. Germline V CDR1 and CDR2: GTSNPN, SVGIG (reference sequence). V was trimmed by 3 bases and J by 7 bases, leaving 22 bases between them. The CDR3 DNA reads TGTGCCTGGAGCCCCGACGGGGGTTACCTAGGGGAGCAGTACTTC. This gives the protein CAWSPDGGYLGEQYF.

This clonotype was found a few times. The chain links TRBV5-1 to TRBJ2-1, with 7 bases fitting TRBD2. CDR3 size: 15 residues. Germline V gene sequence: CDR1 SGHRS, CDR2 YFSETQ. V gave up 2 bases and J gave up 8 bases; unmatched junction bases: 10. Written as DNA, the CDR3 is TGCGCCAGCAGCTTCGGAGCTAGCGGCTTCGATGAGCAGTTCTTC. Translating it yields CASSFGASGFDEQFF.

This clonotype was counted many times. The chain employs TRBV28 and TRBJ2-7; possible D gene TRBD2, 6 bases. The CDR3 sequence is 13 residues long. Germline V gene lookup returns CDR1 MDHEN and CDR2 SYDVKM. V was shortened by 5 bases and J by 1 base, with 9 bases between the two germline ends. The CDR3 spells CASSPGSSYEQYF. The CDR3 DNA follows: TGTGCCAGCAGTCCCGGGAGTTCCTACGAGCAGTACTTC.

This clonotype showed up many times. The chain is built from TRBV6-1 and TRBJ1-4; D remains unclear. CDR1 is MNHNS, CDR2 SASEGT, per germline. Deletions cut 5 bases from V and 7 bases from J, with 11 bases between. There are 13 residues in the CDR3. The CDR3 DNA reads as TGTGCCAGCAGTCGAGGGCCCGGTGAAAAACTGTTTTTT. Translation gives CASSRGPGEKLFF.

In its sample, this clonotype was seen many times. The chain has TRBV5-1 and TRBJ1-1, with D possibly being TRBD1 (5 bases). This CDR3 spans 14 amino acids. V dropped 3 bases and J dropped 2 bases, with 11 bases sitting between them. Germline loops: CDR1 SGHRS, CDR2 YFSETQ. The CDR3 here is CASSWRDGNTEAFF. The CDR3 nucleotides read TGCGCCAGCAGCTGGCGGGACGGTAACACTGAAGCTTTCTTT. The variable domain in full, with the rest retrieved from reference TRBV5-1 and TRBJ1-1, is KAGVTQTPRYLIKTRGQQVTLSCSPISGHRSVSWYQQTPGQGLQFLFEYFSETQRNKGNFPGRFSGRQFSNSRSEMNVSTLELGDSALYLCASSWRDGNTEAFFGQGTRLTVV.

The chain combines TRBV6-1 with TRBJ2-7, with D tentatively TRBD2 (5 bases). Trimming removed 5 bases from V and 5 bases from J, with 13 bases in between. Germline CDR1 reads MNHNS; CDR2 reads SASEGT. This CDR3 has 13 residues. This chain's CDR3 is CASSHLIGNEQYF. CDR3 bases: TGTGCCAGCAGTCACCTAATCGGGAACGAGCAGTACTTC.

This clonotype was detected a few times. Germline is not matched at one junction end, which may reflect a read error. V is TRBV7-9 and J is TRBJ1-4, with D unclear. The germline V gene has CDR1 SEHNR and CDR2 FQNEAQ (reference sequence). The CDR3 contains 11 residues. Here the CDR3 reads CVSSANEKLFF. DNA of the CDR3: TGTGTCAGCAGCGCGAATGAAAAACTGTTTTTT.

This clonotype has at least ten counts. As DNA, the CDR3 is TGTGCCAGCTCACCACCGGGACACCAGAACACTGAAGCTTTCTTT. Translation: CASSPPGHQNTEAFF. This chain links TRBV18 with TRBJ1-1; D may be TRBD1 (6 bases). Trimming removed 0 bases at V and 1 base at J, with 9 bases between. The CDR3 length is 15 residues. Per the germline V gene, CDR1 is KGHSH and CDR2 is LQKENI.

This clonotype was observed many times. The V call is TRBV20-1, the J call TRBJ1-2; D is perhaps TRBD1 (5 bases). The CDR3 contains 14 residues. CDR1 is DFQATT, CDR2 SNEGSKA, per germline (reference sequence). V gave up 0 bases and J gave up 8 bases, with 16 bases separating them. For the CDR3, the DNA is TGCAGTGCTAGAGATCGAAGACGGGGGGGAGGCTACACCTTC. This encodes CSARDRRRGGGYTF.